This T cell receptor (beta chain) was captured in a study of vaccination effects on CD4 cells after COVID-19. The repertoire was sequenced with immunoSEQ multiplex PCR; TCRdb's copy has only in-frame clones and lacks some. The sample shows around 40,000 clones, about three quarters of them seen only once. Of note for this clone: Its specificity is not known.

General study points: Infection- and vaccine-induced clones contracted markedly late after vaccination.

Subsequent to a culture period of under 11 days, CD4+ T cells were isolated. Each person got two doses of an mRNA SARS-CoV-2 vaccine, BNT162b2 or mRNA-1273. CDR3 length: 13 amino acids. V shed 1 base and J shed 7 bases, with 7 bases lying between them. The V gene's germline CDR1 is MGHRA and CDR2 YSYEKL. Sequenced material: CD4+ T cells from PBMCs cultured without peptide, taken after COVID-19 vaccination. The chain uses TRBV4-1 and TRBJ1-4; D remains unclear. The TCR was taken from a human donor who received a COVID-19 vaccine. In nucleotides, the CDR3 is TGCGCCAGCAGCCAAGCATTTACTGAAAAACTGTTTTTT. It is translated as CASSQAFTEKLFF.